This T cell receptor (beta chain) emerged from a study of T cell responses to AZD1222 COVID-19 vaccine. Germline V gene data show CDR1 as MDHEN and CDR2 as SYDVKM. This CDR3 region has 12 residues. V shed 7 bases and J shed 8 bases, with 12 bases lying between them. Produced via immunoSEQ multiplex PCR; TCRdb's table is partial and in-frame only. The data show 130,000 to 150,000 clones, about nine tenths seen once. Study results and limitations: Only a handful of AZD1222 recipients, roughly 6 in all, had baseline seropositivity.

As concerns this clone: Antigen: not known.

Sequencing used peripheral blood, obtained on day 0 of MenACWY control vaccination. This clonotype was sampled from an adult in good health. The chain carries TRBV28 and TRBJ1-5, with D perhaps TRBD1 (5 bases). DNA of the CDR3: TGTGCCAGCAAGGGGTTAGAGGAGCCCCAGCATTTT. Translation gives CASKGLEEPQHF.